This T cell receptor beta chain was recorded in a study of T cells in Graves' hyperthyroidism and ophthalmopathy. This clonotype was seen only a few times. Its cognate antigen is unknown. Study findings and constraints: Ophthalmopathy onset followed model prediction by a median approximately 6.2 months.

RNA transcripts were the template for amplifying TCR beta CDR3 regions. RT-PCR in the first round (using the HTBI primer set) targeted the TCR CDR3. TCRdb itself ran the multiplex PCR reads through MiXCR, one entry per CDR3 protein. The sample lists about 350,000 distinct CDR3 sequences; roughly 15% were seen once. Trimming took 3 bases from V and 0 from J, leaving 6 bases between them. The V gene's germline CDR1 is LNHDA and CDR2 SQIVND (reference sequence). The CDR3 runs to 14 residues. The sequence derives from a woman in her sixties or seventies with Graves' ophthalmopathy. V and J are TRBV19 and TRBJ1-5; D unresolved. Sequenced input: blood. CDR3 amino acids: CASSIGNSNQPQHF. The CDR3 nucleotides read TGTGCCAGTAGTATCGGGAATAGCAATCAGCCCCAGCATTTT.